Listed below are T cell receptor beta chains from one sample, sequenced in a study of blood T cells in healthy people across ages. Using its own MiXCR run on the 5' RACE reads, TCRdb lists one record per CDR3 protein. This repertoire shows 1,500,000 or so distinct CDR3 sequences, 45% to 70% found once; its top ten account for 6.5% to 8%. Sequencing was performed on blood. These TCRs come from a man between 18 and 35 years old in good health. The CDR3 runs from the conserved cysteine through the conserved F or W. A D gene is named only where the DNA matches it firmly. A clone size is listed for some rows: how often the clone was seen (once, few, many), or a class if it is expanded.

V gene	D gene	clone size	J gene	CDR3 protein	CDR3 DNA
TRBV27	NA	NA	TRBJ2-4	CASSFIGGEQYF	TGTGCCAGCAGTTTTATTGGAGGAGAGCAGTACTTC
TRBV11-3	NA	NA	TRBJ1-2	CASSPQSRGYGYTF	TGTGCCAGCAGCCCTCAGTCCCGGGGCTATGGCTACACCTTC
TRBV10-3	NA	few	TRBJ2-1	CAIRRGDHNEQFF	TGTGCCATCAGGCGCGGGGACCACAATGAGCAGTTCTTC
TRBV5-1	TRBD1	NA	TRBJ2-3	CASGQGSPSTDTQYF	TGCGCCAGCGGACAGGGTTCACCTAGCACAGATACGCAGTATTTT
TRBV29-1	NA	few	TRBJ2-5	CSMGGGWQETQYF	TGCAGCATGGGAGGGGGTTGGCAAGAGACCCAGTACTTC
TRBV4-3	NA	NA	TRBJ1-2	CASSQNLGHRERIYGYTF	TGCGCCAGCAGCCAGAACTTGGGTCACAGGGAGAGAATCTATGGCTACACCTTC
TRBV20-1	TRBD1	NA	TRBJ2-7	CSAAGDSYYEQYF	TGCAGTGCTGCTGGGGACAGCTACTACGAGCAGTACTTC
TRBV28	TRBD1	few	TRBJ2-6	CASSSVWDRSSGANVLTF	TGTGCCAGCAGTTCAGTGTGGGACAGGAGCTCTGGGGCCAACGTCCTGACTTTC
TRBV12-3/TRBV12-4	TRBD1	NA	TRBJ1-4	CASSQDRGGEKLFF	TGTGCCAGCAGTCAGGACAGGGGAGGGGAAAAACTGTTTTTT
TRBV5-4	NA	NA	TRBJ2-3	CASSRVGLGSTDTQYF	TGTGCCAGCAGCAGGGTAGGACTTGGGAGCACAGATACGCAGTATTTT
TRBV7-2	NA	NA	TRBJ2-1	CASEKGDEQFF	TGTGCCAGCGAAAAGGGGGACGAGCAGTTCTTC
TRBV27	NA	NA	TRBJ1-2	CASSYGMNYGYTF	TGTGCCAGCAGTTACGGGATGAACTATGGCTACACCTTC
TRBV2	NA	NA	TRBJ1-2	CASSEAIGYTF	TGTGCCAGCAGTGAGGCGATCGGCTACACCTTC
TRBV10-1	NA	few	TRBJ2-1	CASSESGGKNNEQFF	TGCGCCAGCAGTGAGTCAGGGGGGAAAAACAATGAGCAGTTCTTC
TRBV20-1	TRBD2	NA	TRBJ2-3	CSARDGTSGAPDTQYF	TGCAGTGCTAGAGATGGCACTAGCGGCGCTCCAGATACGCAGTATTTT
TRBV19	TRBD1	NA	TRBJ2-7	CASRGQGPWEQYF	TGTGCCAGTAGGGGACAGGGCCCATGGGAGCAGTACTTC
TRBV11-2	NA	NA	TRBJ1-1	CASSLNWGHDTEAFF	TGTGCCAGCAGCTTAAATTGGGGACACGACACTGAAGCTTTCTTT
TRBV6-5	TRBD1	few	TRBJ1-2	CASSYPRTGGSYGYTF	TGTGCCAGCAGTTACCCCAGGACAGGGGGGAGCTATGGCTACACCTTC
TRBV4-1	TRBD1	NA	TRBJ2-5	CASNQRGQGTETQYF	TGCGCCAGCAACCAGAGGGGACAGGGTACCGAGACCCAGTACTTC
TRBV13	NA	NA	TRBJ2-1	CASSLEGVRSEQFF	TGTGCCAGCAGCTTAGAGGGGGTGCGAAGTGAGCAGTTCTTC
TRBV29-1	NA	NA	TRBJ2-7	CSVEFGRAYEQYF	TGCAGCGTTGAATTTGGCAGAGCCTACGAGCAGTACTTC
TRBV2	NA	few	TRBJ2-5	CASSQAEFVETQYF	TGTGCCAGCAGCCAAGCGGAGTTTGTTGAGACCCAGTACTTC
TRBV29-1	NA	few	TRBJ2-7	CSAQGIRDSYEQYF	TGCAGCGCCCAGGGAATCAGGGACTCCTACGAGCAGTACTTC
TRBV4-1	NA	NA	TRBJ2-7	CASSQEKVWGGLYEQYF	TGCGCCAGCAGCCAAGAAAAGGTATGGGGAGGCCTCTACGAGCAGTACTTC
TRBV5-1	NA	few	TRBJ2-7	CASSVTGNPYEQYF	TGCGCCAGCAGCGTGACCGGGAACCCCTACGAGCAGTACTTC
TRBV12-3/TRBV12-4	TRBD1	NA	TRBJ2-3	CASKIRAGTGADTQYF	TGTGCCAGCAAAATCCGCGCCGGGACAGGGGCAGATACGCAGTATTTT
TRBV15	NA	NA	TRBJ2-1	CATSRVASEGVGNEQFF	TGTGCCACCAGCAGAGTGGCTAGCGAAGGGGTGGGCAATGAGCAGTTCTTC
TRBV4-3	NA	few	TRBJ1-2	CASCHDNCNYGYTF	TGCGCCAGCTGTCACGACAACTGTAACTATGGCTACACCTTC
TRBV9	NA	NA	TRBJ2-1	CASSEWGLYNEQFF	TGTGCCAGCAGCGAGTGGGGACTTTACAATGAGCAGTTCTTC
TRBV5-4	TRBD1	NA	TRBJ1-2	CASSIPTGNGYTF	TGTGCCAGCAGCATCCCGACAGGGAATGGCTACACCTTC
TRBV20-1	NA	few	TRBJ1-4	CSAPETGAGKLFF	TGCAGTGCTCCTGAAACCGGGGCAGGGAAACTGTTTTTT
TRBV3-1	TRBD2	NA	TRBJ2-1	CASSQDSGLALYNEQFF	TGTGCCAGCAGCCAGGATTCGGGACTAGCGCTATACAATGAGCAGTTCTTC
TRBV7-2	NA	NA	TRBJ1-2	CAGSSSLKQPAYTF	TGTGCCGGCAGCTCCAGCCTAAAGCAACCTGCCTACACCTTC
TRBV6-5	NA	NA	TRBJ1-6	CASSYFPESEDSPLHF	TGTGCCAGCAGTTACTTCCCGGAAAGTGAGGATTCACCCCTCCACTTT
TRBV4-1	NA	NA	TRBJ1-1	CASSPGAAGLSNTEAFF	TGCGCCAGCAGCCCGGGAGCGGCAGGACTATCGAACACTGAAGCTTTCTTT
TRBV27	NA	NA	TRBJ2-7	CASSLSSGTNYEQYF	TGTGCCAGCAGTTTATCTTCGGGGACAAACTACGAGCAGTACTTC
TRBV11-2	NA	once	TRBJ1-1	CASSFNRADTEAFF	TGTGCCAGCAGCTTTAACAGGGCGGACACTGAAGCTTTCTTT
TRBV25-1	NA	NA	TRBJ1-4	CASLGGPWEKLFF	TGTGCCAGCCTAGGAGGGCCGTGGGAAAAACTGTTTTTT
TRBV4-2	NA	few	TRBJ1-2	CASSQDEAGPPAGYTF	TGTGCCAGCAGCCAAGACGAGGCGGGCCCACCCGCGGGCTACACCTTC
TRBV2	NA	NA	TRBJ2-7	CASSPPPGYF	TGTGCCAGCAGCCCCCCTCCTGGGTACTTC
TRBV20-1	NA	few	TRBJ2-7	CSAELTSGSYEQYF	TGCAGTGCCGAGCTGACTAGTGGATCCTACGAGCAGTACTTC
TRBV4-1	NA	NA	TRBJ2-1	CASSHLDGSSYNEQFF	TGCGCCAGCAGCCACTTGGACGGTAGCTCCTACAATGAGCAGTTCTTC
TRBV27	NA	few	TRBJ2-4	CASHWGDQAPGLAKNIQYF	TGTGCCAGCCATTGGGGGGACCAAGCCCCTGGGCTGGCCAAAAACATTCAGTACTTC
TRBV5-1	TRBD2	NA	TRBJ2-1	CAGSLETSGGNEQFF	TGCGCCGGCAGCTTGGAGACTAGCGGGGGCAATGAGCAGTTCTTC
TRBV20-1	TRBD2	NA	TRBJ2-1	CSAYRTSGIWDEQFF	TGCAGTGCTTACCGGACTAGCGGGATTTGGGATGAGCAGTTCTTC
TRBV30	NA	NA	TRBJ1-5	CAWSGGLGDQPQHF	TGTGCCTGGAGTGGGGGATTAGGGGATCAGCCCCAGCATTTT
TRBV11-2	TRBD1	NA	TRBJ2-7	CASSLELRGYEQYF	TGTGCCAGCAGCTTAGAGCTCAGGGGGTACGAGCAGTACTTC
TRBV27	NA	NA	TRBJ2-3	CASSFMSGLYTDTQYF	TGTGCCAGCAGTTTTATGTCCGGGCTTTATACAGATACGCAGTATTTT
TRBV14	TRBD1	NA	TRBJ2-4	CASSLPEGTDQYF	TGTGCCAGCAGCCTCCCCGAAGGGACAGATCAGTACTTC
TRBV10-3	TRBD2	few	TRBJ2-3	CAISDLTGGYTDTQYF	TGTGCCATCAGTGACCTTACGGGAGGGTACACAGATACGCAGTATTTT
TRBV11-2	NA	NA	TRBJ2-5	CASSLEWGRKTQYF	TGTGCCAGCAGCTTAGAATGGGGGAGGAAGACCCAGTACTTC
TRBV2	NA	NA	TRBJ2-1	CASSDPTGYNEQFF	TGTGCCAGCAGTGACCCTACAGGCTACAATGAGCAGTTCTTC
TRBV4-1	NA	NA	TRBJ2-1	CASSPLPIPTRTPYEQFF	TGCGCCAGCAGCCCTCTACCCATCCCGACTAGAACCCCCTACGAGCAGTTCTTC
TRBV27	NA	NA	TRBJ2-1	CASSLSGLNSYNEQFF	TGTGCCAGCAGTTTATCGGGCTTAAACTCCTACAATGAGCAGTTCTTC
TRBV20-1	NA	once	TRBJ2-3	CSAIGTSTDTQYF	TGCAGTGCTATTGGGACTAGCACAGATACGCAGTATTTT
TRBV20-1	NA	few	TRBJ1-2	CSARQDNYGYTF	TGCAGTGCTAGACAGGATAACTATGGCTACACCTTC
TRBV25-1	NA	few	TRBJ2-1	CASTSDPGNEQFF	TGTGCCAGCACCTCCGATCCTGGCAATGAGCAGTTCTTC
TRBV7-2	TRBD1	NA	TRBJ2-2	CASSLGQRDGELFF	TGTGCCAGCAGCTTGGGACAGCGTGACGGGGAGCTGTTTTTT